Following are 32 T cell receptor beta chains from one sample sequenced in a study of control samples from healthy donors and cancer patients. The method was immunoSEQ multiplex PCR; TCRdb's version includes in-frame clones alone and lacks a portion of them. The sample gives 150,000 to 200,000 clones, 90% to 95% of which show up once; about 1.4% is in the top ten. The source material was blood. All receptors come from a man under 40 in good health.

The chain combines TRBV5-8 with TRBJ1-1, with a tentative D call TRBD1 (5 bases). CDR3 length: 13 amino acids. Trimming took 2 bases from V and 5 from J, leaving 10 bases between them. Germline-derived CDR1 and CDR2 are SGHTS and YDEGEE. CDR3 region: CASSLQEGTEAFF. The DNA for the CDR3 is TGTGCCAGCAGCTTACAGGAGGGGACTGAAGCTTTCTTT.

The V call is TRBV27, the J call TRBJ2-5; weak D call: TRBD1 (7 bases). V shed 5 bases and J shed 5 bases, with 12 bases lying between them. Looked up from germline, CDR1 is MNHEY and CDR2 is SMNVEV (reference sequence). This CDR3 comprises 13 residues. CDR3 in amino acids: CASSRGTAETQYF. CDR3 DNA: TGTGCCAGCAGTCGGGGGACAGCGGAGACCCAGTACTTC.

This chain connects TRBV5-1 to TRBJ1-1, with D tentatively TRBD1 (6 bases). Trimming took 6 bases from V and 7 from J, leaving 19 bases between them. The CDR3 runs to 14 residues. The germline V gene has CDR1 SGHRS and CDR2 YFSETQ. In nucleotides, the CDR3 is TGCGCCAGCACGTCCGGGTGGGGGCCTCTTGAAGCTTTCTTT. It is translated as CASTSGWGPLEAFF.

The V gene is TRBV24-1, the J gene TRBJ2-1, with 9 bases matching TRBD1. CDR3 size: 16 residues. The J segment lost 8 bases and the V segment lost 4 bases, leaving 11 bases of the junction unmatched. Germline CDR1 is KGHDR and CDR2 is SFDVKD. The CDR3 DNA reads as TGTGCCACCAGTGACGCTACCGGGACAGGGTACTATGAGCAGTTCTTC. As protein: CATSDATGTGYYEQFF.

The chain employs TRBV12-5 and TRBJ1-1; tentative D call: TRBD1 (6 bases). CDR3 length: 12 amino acids. V lost 6 bases to trimming and J lost 5 bases, with 10 bases between them. Per germline, CDR1 LGHNT and CDR2 FRNRAP. As DNA, the CDR3 is TGTGCTAGTGGACAGGGTGGGACTGAAGCTTTCTTT. It yields the protein CASGQGGTEAFF.

The rearrangement joins TRBV18 to TRBJ2-6; D is ambiguous. Germline V gives CDR1 KGHSH, CDR2 LQKENI. The CDR3 has 17 amino acids. V was shortened by 6 bases and J by 0 bases, with 15 bases between the two germline ends. CDR3 in DNA: TGTGCCAGCTCGCCAGGTCGGACCTTCTCTGGGGCCAACGTCCTGACTTTC. Amino acids: CASSPGRTFSGANVLTF.

V is TRBV6-5 and J is TRBJ1-1; no firm D call. V was shortened by 5 bases and J by 1 base, with 11 bases between the two germline ends. Germline values: CDR1 MNHEY, CDR2 SVGAGI. This CDR3 comprises 14 residues. The CDR3 protein is CASSIRRTNTEAFF. The CDR3 DNA follows: TGTGCCAGCAGTATCCGACGGACGAACACTGAAGCTTTCTTT.

The V gene is TRBV4-1, the J gene TRBJ1-5, with D perhaps TRBD1 (5 bases). The germline V gene encodes CDR1 MGHRA and CDR2 YSYEKL. This CDR3 has 15 residues. Trimming left V 5 bases short and J 4 bases short, with 15 bases between. For the CDR3, the DNA is TGCGCCAGCAGCACCTCCGGGGCTAGGAATCAGCCCCAGCATTTT. Residues: CASSTSGARNQPQHF.

The V gene is TRBV19, the J gene TRBJ1-2, with D perhaps TRBD1 (6 bases). This CDR3 spans 13 amino acids. Germline V gene data show CDR1 as LNHDA and CDR2 as SQIVND (reference sequence). Trimming shortened V by 3 bases and J by 5 bases, and 10 bases separated the two germline ends. The CDR3 DNA is TGTGCCAGTAGTATGCCAGGGGAATATGGCTACACCTTC. It specifies CASSMPGEYGYTF.

The chain carries TRBV28 and TRBJ2-1; a weak D match, TRBD1 (6 bases). Looked up from germline, CDR1 is MDHEN and CDR2 is SYDVKM. V shed 5 bases and J shed 5 bases, with 16 bases lying between them. The CDR3 spans 15 residues. Here the CDR3 DNA reads TGTGCCAGCAGTCCGGTGGACAGAGATAACAATGAGCAGTTCTTC. This gives the protein CASSPVDRDNNEQFF.

This chain links TRBV12-3 or TRBV12-4 with TRBJ1-1; perhaps TRBD1 as D (5 bases). V was pared by 2 bases and J by 6 bases, with 7 bases between. The CDR3 consists of 12 residues. This CDR3 reads CASSLRQPEAFF. In DNA form, the CDR3 reads TGTGCCAGCAGTTTAAGACAGCCTGAAGCTTTCTTT.

The J gene is TRBJ2-1, the V gene TRBV11-2; TRBD2 is a possible D gene (7 bases). The germline V and J ends were trimmed by 5 bases and 7 bases, with 18 bases remaining between them. Germline CDR1 is SGHAT and CDR2 is FQNNGV. This CDR3 contains 15 residues. CDR3 loop: CASSQGGGRRNEQFF. Written as DNA, the CDR3 is TGTGCCAGCAGCCAAGGGGGGGGCAGGAGGAATGAGCAGTTCTTC.

This CDR3 is CASSQPTGTEYF. The CDR3 nucleotides are TGTGCCAGCAGCCAACCGACCGGGACAGAATACTTC. V is TRBV7-9 and J is TRBJ2-7, with 7 bases matching TRBD1. The CDR3 sequence is 12 residues long. Germline CDR1 is SEHNR and CDR2 is FQNEAQ (reference sequence). The junction had 11 bases not matched to a gene; V was cut back by 5 bases and J by 13 bases.

The rearrangement links TRBV9 to TRBJ1-4; 9 nucleotides match TRBD1. This CDR3 is 15 amino acids long. With 3 bases clipped from V and 8 bases from J, the junction kept 8 bases outside the gene matches. Germline CDR1 and CDR2: SGDLS and YYNGEE. CDR3 DNA sequence: TGTGCCAGCAGCGCCAAAACAGGGGGCGACGAAAAACTGTTTTTT. This codes for CASSAKTGGDEKLFF.

The V gene is TRBV7-9, the J gene TRBJ2-3; no reliable D call. The CDR3 is 15 residues long. V gave up 1 base and J gave up 1 base, with 9 bases separating them. CDR1 and CDR2 from the germline V gene are SEHNR and FQNEAQ (reference sequence). The CDR3 is CASSLGVSRTDTQYF. The CDR3, as DNA: TGTGCCAGCAGCTTAGGGGTTTCCCGCACAGATACGCAGTATTTT.

V gene TRBV23-1 combines with J gene TRBJ1-1; tentative D call: TRBD1 (6 bases). TRBV23-1 is recorded as an ORF, its role being uncertain. The CDR3 sequence is 17 residues long. V lost 0 bases and J lost 3, with 17 bases in between. In nucleotides, the CDR3 is TGCGCCAGCAGTCAATCGGGGGGCCAGGCGGATGACACTGAAGCTTTCTTT. Translation: CASSQSGGQADDTEAFF.

This chain joins TRBV13 and TRBJ1-1; D remains ambiguous. Germline V gene sequence: CDR1 PRHDT, CDR2 FYEKMQ (reference sequence). This CDR3 has 19 residues. Trimming shortened V by 8 bases and J by 0 bases, and 28 bases separated the two germline ends. The CDR3 sequence is CASGLLTFRNPPMNTEAFF. Written as DNA, the CDR3 is TGTGCCAGCGGACTCCTGACCTTCCGGAATCCTCCCATGAACACTGAAGCTTTCTTT.

The chain is built from TRBV29-1 and TRBJ1-1; D gene ambiguous. In germline, CDR1 is SQVTM, CDR2 ANQGSEA. This CDR3 region has 15 residues. The germline V and J ends were trimmed by 2 bases and 0 bases, with 13 bases remaining between them. The CDR3 DNA reads as TGCAGCGTTGAACCGCGGATTTCCATGAACACTGAAGCTTTCTTT. Encoded protein: CSVEPRISMNTEAFF.

The chain has TRBV7-7 and TRBJ2-5, with 13 nucleotides matching TRBD2. After removal of 1 base from V and 5 bases from J, the junction contained 1 base not matched to a gene. Germline CDR1 reads SSHAT; CDR2 reads FNYEAQ (reference sequence). The CDR3 runs 15 residues. The DNA of the CDR3 is TGTGCCAGCAGCTTAGGGGGACTAGCGGGGGAGACCCAGTACTTC. Translated, it gives CASSLGGLAGETQYF.

The chain joins TRBV27 to TRBJ1-6; the D gene is possibly TRBD1 (6 bases). Trimming took off 6 bases at V and 9 bases at J, with 21 bases between the two ends. CDR1 and CDR2 from the germline V gene are MNHEY and SMNVEV (reference sequence). The CDR3 contains 16 residues. DNA of the CDR3: TGTGCCAGCAGAAATCACACAGGGATCGGGGCTTCACCCCTCCACTTT. Its protein product is CASRNHTGIGASPLHF.

In DNA, the CDR3 is TGTGCCAGCAGCCTAAGGTTGGTCGGGTCCTCGAGGGATTACGAGCAGTACTTC. Translated: CASSLRLVGSSRDYEQYF. The chain carries TRBV11-2 and TRBJ2-7, with D possibly being TRBD2 (5 bases). V was pared by 5 bases and J by 4 bases, with 27 bases between. This CDR3 comprises 18 residues. CDR1 SGHAT and CDR2 FQNNGV come from the germline V gene.

The chain joins TRBV5-6 to TRBJ1-2; D uncertain. V was pared by 3 bases and J by 4 bases, with 13 bases between. Germline V gives CDR1 SGHDT, CDR2 YYEEEE. This CDR3 has 14 amino acids. The CDR3 DNA reads TGTGCCAGCAGCTGGACTGGGAGTAGCTATGGCTACACCTTC. Protein: CASSWTGSSYGYTF.

This chain connects TRBV11-2 to TRBJ2-1; 8 positions agree with TRBD1. Germline trimming cut 5 bases from V and 3 bases from J; bases unmatched to any gene: 9. The CDR3 loop spans 16 amino acids. Germline CDR1 is SGHAT and CDR2 is FQNNGV. This CDR3 is CASSPSGQGSYNEQFF. Here the CDR3 DNA reads TGTGCCAGCAGCCCGAGCGGACAGGGCAGCTACAATGAGCAGTTCTTC. The whole variable domain, remainder taken from reference TRBV11-2 and TRBJ2-1, is EAGVAQSPRYKIIEKRQSVAFWCNPISGHATLYWYQQILGQGPKLLIQFQNNGVVDDSQLPKDRFSAERLKGVDSTLKIQPAKLEDSAVYLCASSPSGQGSYNEQFFGPGTRLTVL.

The chain combines TRBV29-1 with TRBJ2-2; the match to TRBD1 covers 7 bases. Germline V gene data show CDR1 as SQVTM and CDR2 as ANQGSEA. The CDR3 has 12 amino acids. V shed 4 bases and J 4 bases; nucleotides not matched to a gene: 0. CDR3 in DNA: TGCAGCGTTGCAGGGGGCACCGGGGAGCTGTTTTTT. Translated, it gives CSVAGGTGELFF.

This clone was seen a handful of times. The germline gene is not matched at one end of the junction; a read error may be the cause. V usage is TRBV7-9 and J usage is TRBJ2-7; possible D gene TRBD2, 5 bases. This CDR3 is built from 13 residues. Per the germline V gene, CDR1 is SEHNR and CDR2 is FQNEAQ (reference sequence). The DNA of the CDR3 is TGTGCCAGCAGCCTAGCTCGGTCCTACGAGCAGTACTTC. This codes for CASSLARSYEQYF.

The chain employs TRBV5-8 and TRBJ1-1; tentatively, D is TRBD1 (6 bases). This CDR3 comprises 15 residues. The germline gives CDR1 SGHTS, CDR2 YDEGEE. V was pared by 0 bases and J by 4 bases, with 13 bases between. CDR3 in amino acids: CASSLGLGGATEAFF. CDR3 nucleotide sequence: TGTGCCAGCAGCTTGGGATTGGGGGGGGCCACTGAAGCTTTCTTT. Complete variable domain (other parts from reference TRBV5-8 and TRBJ1-1): EAGVTQSPTHLIKTRGQQATLRCSPISGHTSVYWYQQALGLGLQFLLWYDEGEERNRGNFPPRFSGRQFPNYSSELNVNALELEDSALYLCASSLGLGGATEAFFGQGTRLTVV.

This chain joins TRBV5-5 and TRBJ2-7; D is tentatively TRBD1 or TRBD2 (5 bases each). Trimming took off 2 bases at V and 0 bases at J, with 15 bases between the two ends. CDR1 SGHKS and CDR2 YYEKEE come from the germline V gene (reference sequence). CDR3 length equals 16 residues. The CDR3 nucleotides read TGTGCCAGCAGCTTACAACCGGGACGGAGCTCCTACGAGCAGTACTTC. Its protein product is CASSLQPGRSSYEQYF. Full variable domain (rest looked up from reference TRBV5-5 and TRBJ2-7): DAGVTQSPTHLIKTRGQQVTLRCSPISGHKSVSWYQQVLGQGPQFIFQYYEKEERGRGNFPDRFSARQFPNYSSELNVNALLLGDSALYLCASSLQPGRSSYEQYFGPGTRLTVT.

This chain joins TRBV30 and TRBJ1-2; D gene uncertain. This CDR3 contains 11 residues. Trimming took off 0 bases at V and 13 bases at J, with 12 bases between the two ends. Germline-derived CDR1 and CDR2 are GTSNPN and SVGIG (reference sequence). The CDR3 loop is CAWSVRDSPTF. Written as DNA, the CDR3 is TGTGCCTGGAGTGTCCGGGATTCCCCCACCTTC.

This clone was recorded a few times. The rearrangement joins TRBV7-2 to TRBJ2-3, with D tentatively TRBD2 (6 bases). V was trimmed by 3 bases and J by 2 bases, leaving 6 bases between them. Germline CDR1 and CDR2: SGHTA and FQGNSA. The CDR3 length is 13 residues. The CDR3, as DNA: TGTGCCAGCAGCTTGGGACTCACAGATACGCAGTATTTT. Its translation is CASSLGLTDTQYF.

The chain joins TRBV6-2 or TRBV6-3 to TRBJ1-6, with D uncertain. Trimming pared 2 bases from V and 9 bases from J, leaving 17 bases between. The CDR3 extends over 16 amino acids. From germline, CDR1 is MNHEY and CDR2 SVGEGT. CDR3 nucleotides: TGTGCCAGCAGTTACGTCGTTGATTGGCAGGCTTCACCCCTCCACTTT. Its translation: CASSYVVDWQASPLHF.

V usage is TRBV7-2 and J usage is TRBJ2-7; no clear D gene. Germline V CDR1 and CDR2: SGHTA, FQGNSA. The ends were cut back, 5 bases at V and 3 bases at J, with 11 bases in the middle. This CDR3 is 13 amino acids long. CDR3 bases: TGTGCCAGCAGCGCCTACTTAGACTACGAGCAGTACTTC. Its translation: CASSAYLDYEQYF.

The J gene is TRBJ1-2, the V gene TRBV28; 7 nucleotides align to TRBD1. Germline V gene sequence: CDR1 MDHEN, CDR2 SYDVKM. The V gene end was trimmed by 6 bases and the J gene end by 8 bases; junction bases not matched to a gene: 12. The CDR3 extends over 14 amino acids. The CDR3 sequence is CASRGDSLNSGYTF. DNA of the CDR3: TGTGCCAGCAGGGGGGACAGTCTTAATTCCGGCTACACCTTC.